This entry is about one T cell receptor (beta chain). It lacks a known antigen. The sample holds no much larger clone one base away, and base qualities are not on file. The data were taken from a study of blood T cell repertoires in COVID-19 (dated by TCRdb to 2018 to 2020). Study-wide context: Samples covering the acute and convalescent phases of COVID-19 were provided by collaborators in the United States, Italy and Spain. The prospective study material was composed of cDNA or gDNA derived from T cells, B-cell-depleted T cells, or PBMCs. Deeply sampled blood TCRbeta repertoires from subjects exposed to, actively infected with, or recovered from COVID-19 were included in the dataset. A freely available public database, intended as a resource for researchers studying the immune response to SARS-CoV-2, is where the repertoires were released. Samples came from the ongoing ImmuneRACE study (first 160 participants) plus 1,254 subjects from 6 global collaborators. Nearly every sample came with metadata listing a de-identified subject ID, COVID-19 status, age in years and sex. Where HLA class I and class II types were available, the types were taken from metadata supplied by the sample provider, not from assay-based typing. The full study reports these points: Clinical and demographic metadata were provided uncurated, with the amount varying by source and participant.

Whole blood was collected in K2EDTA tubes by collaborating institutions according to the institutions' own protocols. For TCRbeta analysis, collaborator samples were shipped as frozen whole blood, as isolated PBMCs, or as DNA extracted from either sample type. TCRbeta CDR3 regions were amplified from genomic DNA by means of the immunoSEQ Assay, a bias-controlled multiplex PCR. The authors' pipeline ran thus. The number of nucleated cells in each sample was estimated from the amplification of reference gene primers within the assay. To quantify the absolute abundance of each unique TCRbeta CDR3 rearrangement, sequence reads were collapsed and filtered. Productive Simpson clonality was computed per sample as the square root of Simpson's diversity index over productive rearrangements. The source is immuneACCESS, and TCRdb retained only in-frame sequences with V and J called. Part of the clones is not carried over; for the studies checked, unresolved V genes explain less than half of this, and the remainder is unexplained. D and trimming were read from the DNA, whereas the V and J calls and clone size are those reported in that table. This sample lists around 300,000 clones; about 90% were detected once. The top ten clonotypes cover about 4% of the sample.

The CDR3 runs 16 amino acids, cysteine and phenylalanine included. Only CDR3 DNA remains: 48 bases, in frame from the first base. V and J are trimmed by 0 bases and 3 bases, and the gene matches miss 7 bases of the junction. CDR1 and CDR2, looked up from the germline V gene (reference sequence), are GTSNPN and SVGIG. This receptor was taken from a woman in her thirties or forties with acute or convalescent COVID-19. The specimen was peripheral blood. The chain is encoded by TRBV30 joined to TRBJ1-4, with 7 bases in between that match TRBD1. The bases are TGTGCCTGGAGTGTACCCCCGCAGGGGGCTAATGAAAAACTGTTTTTT. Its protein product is CAWSVPPQGANEKLFF.